This T cell receptor (beta chain) was sequenced for a study of T cells in Graves' hyperthyroidism and ophthalmopathy. Researchers took RNA transcripts and amplified the TCR beta CDR3 regions from them. With the HTBI primer set, the TCR CDR3 went through a first round of RT-PCR. In TCRdb, the multiplex PCR reads were re-called with MiXCR into one record per CDR3 protein. The sample lists some 320,000 distinct CDR3 sequences; about an eighth were seen once. Ophthalmopathy cases met thresholds of Clinical Activity Score at least 3, NOSPECS grade at least 4 and duration under 3 months. Study results and caveats: Model-based prediction identified ophthalmopathy a median about 6.8 months prior to its onset. Among clonotypes expanded in thyroid above 0.001, most were also found in blood.

Germline CDR1 is KGHSH and CDR2 is LQKENI. This CDR3 has 16 amino acids. The J segment lost 5 bases and the V segment lost 2 bases, leaving 7 bases of the junction unmatched. On this clonotype: The antigen remains unidentified.

The J gene is TRBJ2-3, the V gene TRBV18; 10 bases are a match to TRBD1. This clonotype was sampled from a woman aged 40 to 55 with Graves' ophthalmopathy. The specimen sequenced was blood. In DNA, the CDR3 is TGTGCCAGCTCACCAACCAGACAGGGGGCGCGAGATACGCAGTATTTT. Its translation is CASSPTRQGARDTQYF.